Included here is one T cell receptor (beta chain) sequence, with context. The antigen is not known. The CDR3 is made up of 12 amino acids. V was pared by 8 bases and J by 7 bases, with 12 bases between. Per the germline V gene, CDR1 is WNHNN and CDR2 is SYGVQD (reference sequence). This entry belongs to a study of cytomegalovirus exposure and HLA in healthy donors. Study background: Among the 400 or so donors who were genotyped, about 80% fell in the genetic ancestry cluster that is associated with self-reported Caucasian donors.

General study results and limits: CMV serostatus was the only immune exposure information that was available. Later analysis showed TCR association rates varying by HLA locus, highest for DRB1 and lowest for HLA-C. Analysis was performed later, and it showed HLA-associated TCR beta chains to be more clonally expanded than equally common others.

Primers included in the PCR were 60 Vbeta and 13 Jbeta primers. Only in-frame clones appear in the TCRdb table, and some are missing; sequencing was by immunoSEQ multiplex PCR. This repertoire shows 90,000 to 130,000 clones, 70% found once; its top ten account for 8% to 9.5%. The chain has TRBV10-1 and TRBJ1-3; TRBD1 is a possible D gene (5 bases). This TCR was sampled from a man aged 25 to 40 in good health and CMV-seropositive. Material for sequencing was PBMCs. This CDR3 reads CASHWGGNTIYF. CDR3 sequence (DNA): TGCGCCAGCCACTGGGGGGGGAACACCATATATTTT.